The 9 T cell receptor beta chains reported below all come from one sample, sequenced in a study of blood T cells in healthy people across ages. Then a second PCR, running about 6 to 11 cycles, was carried out with a sample-barcoded 5' primer and a J-beta primer mix. MiXCR, run by TCRdb on the 5' RACE reads, gives a single entry per CDR3 protein. The sample records about 1 million distinct CDR3 sequences, around 25% being singletons. These data were likewise used in another study, on T cells of mothers and their children.

Sequenced input: blood. These receptors came from a girl between 2 and 10 years old in good health.

This clonotype was detected only a few times. The V and J genes are TRBV29-1 and TRBJ2-1, with D perhaps matching TRBD2 (5 bases). From germline, CDR1 is SQVTM and CDR2 ANQGSEA. This CDR3 has 12 amino acids. The CDR3 sequence: CGGGLPDNEQFF. The CDR3 nucleotides read TGCGGCGGAGGACTTCCCGACAATGAGCAGTTCTTC.

Concerning this clonotype: At one end, the junction sequence differs from germline, possibly due to a read error. The CDR3 DNA reads as TGCGCCATCAGTGAGATGGGGTCAGTGTCTACAGATACGCAGTATTTT. Translated: CAISEMGSVSTDTQYF. V is TRBV10-3 and J is TRBJ2-3; D gene ambiguous. The CDR3 is 16 amino acids. Germline-derived CDR1 and CDR2 are ENHRY and SYGVKD.

This rearrangement joins TRBV5-6 to TRBJ2-1; D is possibly TRBD2 (6 bases). Trimming took off 2 bases at V and 5 bases at J, with 11 bases between the two ends. The CDR3 has 14 amino acids. Germline values: CDR1 SGHDT, CDR2 YYEEEE. CDR3 in amino acids: CASSFGLPHNEQFF. The CDR3, as DNA: TGTGCCAGCAGCTTTGGACTACCCCACAATGAGCAGTTCTTC.

This clonotype has a handful of counts. V and J are TRBV2 and TRBJ2-5; tentatively, D is TRBD2 (5 bases). The V gene lost 2 bases and the J gene lost 5 bases, with 18 bases spanning the gap. In germline, CDR1 is SNHLY, CDR2 FYNNEI. The CDR3 length is 16 residues. Written as DNA, the CDR3 is TGTGCCAGCAGTGAAAGTGGGAGCCCCGGTGGGGAGACCCAGTACTTC. It yields the protein CASSESGSPGGETQYF.

This clonotype was counted a few times. The rearrangement uses TRBV5-1 and TRBJ2-2; unclear D gene. Germline V gene lookup returns CDR1 SGHRS and CDR2 YFSETQ. V lost 4 bases, J lost 4 bases, and 11 bases lay in between. The CDR3 is 14 amino acids. CDR3 protein: CASSPYASTGELFF. The CDR3 nucleotides read TGCGCCAGCAGCCCGTACGCAAGCACCGGGGAGCTGTTTTTT.

This clonotype was observed a handful of times. The chain employs TRBV29-1 and TRBJ2-7; D not resolved. V was cut by 5 bases and J by 2 bases, with 13 bases left in between. The germline V gene has CDR1 SQVTM and CDR2 ANQGSEA. This CDR3 is 13 amino acids long. CDR3 nucleotide sequence: TGCAGCGTTTTAAGGGAATCGACCTACGAGCAGTACTTC. It yields the protein CSVLRESTYEQYF.

This clonotype was counted between two and nine times. This rearrangement joins TRBV12-3 or TRBV12-4 to TRBJ1-6; D is perhaps TRBD1 (6 bases). Deletions cut 5 bases from V and 1 base from J, with 12 bases between. The CDR3 runs to 16 residues. The CDR3 protein is CASSNRVGSYNSPLHF. The CDR3 DNA reads TGTGCCAGCAGTAACAGGGTCGGGTCCTATAATTCACCCCTCCACTTT.

CDR3 sequence reads: CASSFRTGGADTQYF. DNA for the CDR3: TGTGCCAGCAGTTTTAGGACAGGGGGAGCAGATACGCAGTATTTT. The genes are TRBV12-3 or TRBV12-4 and TRBJ2-3; 10 bases line up with TRBD1. CDR3 length: 15 residues. Unmatched junction bases numbered 4, after V lost 3 bases and J lost 4 bases.

The sample holds a few counts of this clonotype. This chain uses TRBV20-1 with TRBJ2-5; D remains ambiguous. Germline CDR1 is DFQATT and CDR2 is SNEGSKA (reference sequence). V was shortened by 3 bases and J by 3 bases, with 17 bases between the two germline ends. The CDR3 contains 15 residues. The CDR3 reads CSASPFWETEETQYF. The CDR3 DNA is TGCAGTGCTAGTCCCTTCTGGGAAACAGAAGAGACCCAGTACTTC.